The 21 T cell receptor beta chains below were found in one sample sequenced in a study of OX40 agonist ivuxolimab in advanced cancers. Repertoires were generated with immunoSEQ multiplex PCR, while TCRdb's copy carries only in-frame clones and drops some. This table has about 95,000 clones, about 85% appearing once. The starting material was CD4+ or CD8+ T cells sorted from blood, obtained in a trial of the OX40 agonist ivuxolimab. The receptor set was obtained from an adult with an advanced solid tumor such as melanoma, head and neck, liver or kidney cancer.

The chain joins TRBV15 to TRBJ2-5, with D unclear. This CDR3 comprises 13 residues. Germline CDR1 reads LNHNV; CDR2 reads YYDKDF (reference sequence). V was cut by 4 bases and J by 4 bases, with 10 bases left in between. Here the CDR3 DNA reads TGTGCCACCAGCACCCTTCGAGGAGAGACCCAGTACTTC. This codes for CATSTLRGETQYF.

The genes are TRBV28 and TRBJ2-5, with 12 bases aligning to TRBD2. This CDR3 has 16 amino acids. Germline V gene data show CDR1 as MDHEN and CDR2 as SYDVKM. V gave up 4 bases and J gave up 5 bases; unmatched junction bases: 8. The CDR3 region has the DNA TGTGCCAGCAGTTCTCGGACTAGCGGGGAATGGGAGACCCAGTACTTC. Amino acid sequence: CASSSRTSGEWETQYF.

The V gene is TRBV21-1, the J gene TRBJ2-3; the table's D call TRBD1 went unverified against the DNA. TRBV21-1 is described as a pseudogene. This CDR3 comprises 14 residues. DNA of the CDR3: TGTGCCAGCAGCCCTAGACAGGGAGCAGATACGCAGTATTTT. Protein: CASSPRQGADTQYF.

The V call is TRBV28, the J call TRBJ2-7; 13 bases fit TRBD2. Germline CDR1 reads MDHEN; CDR2 reads SYDVKM. Germline trimming cut 6 bases from V and 4 bases from J; bases unmatched to any gene: 6. The CDR3 sequence is 15 residues long. DNA of the CDR3: TGTGCCAGCAGAGAGGGACTAGCGGGAAATTACGAGCAGTACTTC. Residues: CASREGLAGNYEQYF.

The rearrangement joins TRBV15 to TRBJ2-5, with D tentatively TRBD1 or TRBD2 (5 bases each). The CDR3 runs 15 residues. Trimming removed 4 bases at V and 3 bases at J, with 15 bases between. Per the germline V gene, CDR1 is LNHNV and CDR2 is YYDKDF (reference sequence). Here the CDR3 DNA reads TGTGCCACCAGCACCTGGACGGGACCCGAAGAGACCCAGTACTTC. Translating it yields CATSTWTGPEETQYF.

The rearrangement joins TRBV11-2 to TRBJ2-7; D not certain. Trimming pared 5 bases from V and 1 base from J, leaving 18 bases between. The germline V gene encodes CDR1 SGHAT and CDR2 FQNNGV. This CDR3 comprises 16 residues. Here the CDR3 DNA reads TGTGCCAGCAGCCGTCTGACGGGTAAGAAGTCCTACGAGCAGTACTTC. This sequence encodes CASSRLTGKKSYEQYF.

V is TRBV7-2 and J is TRBJ2-2; D possibly corresponds to TRBD2 (6 bases). This CDR3 has 16 residues. Per the germline V gene, CDR1 is SGHTA and CDR2 is FQGNSA. V dropped 4 bases and J dropped 4 bases, with 16 bases sitting between them. CDR3 region: CASSSTSSWTTGELFF. DNA of the CDR3: TGTGCCAGCAGCTCTACTAGCTCATGGACCACCGGGGAGCTGTTTTTT. The whole variable domain, remainder taken from reference TRBV7-2 and TRBJ2-2, is GAGVSQSPSNKVTEKGKDVELRCDPISGHTALYWYRQSLGQGLEFLIYFQGNSAPDKSGLPSDRFSAERTGGSVSTLTIQRTQQEDSAVYLCASSSTSSWTTGELFFGEGSRLTVL.

The rearrangement uses TRBV7-6 and TRBJ2-3; TRBD2 might be the D (6 bases). Trimming removed 1 base from V and 2 bases from J, with 10 bases in between. CDR1 SGHVS and CDR2 FNYEAQ come from the germline V gene. The CDR3 covers 15 residues. CDR3 bases: TGTGCCAGCAGCTTAGATGGGGGGTTCACAGATACGCAGTATTTT. It encodes CASSLDGGFTDTQYF.

This rearrangement joins TRBV28 to TRBJ2-3; D perhaps matches TRBD2 (5 bases). V dropped 7 bases and J dropped 6 bases, with 14 bases sitting between them. This CDR3 comprises 13 residues. Germline values: CDR1 MDHEN, CDR2 SYDVKM. CDR3 sequence reads: CASTLEEADTQYF. For the CDR3, the DNA is TGTGCCAGCACCCTTGAGGAGGCCGATACGCAGTATTTT.

The chain employs TRBV19 and TRBJ1-1; D possibly corresponds to TRBD1 (5 bases). Trimming stripped 4 bases from V and 4 bases from J, with 16 bases between. The germline V gene encodes CDR1 LNHDA and CDR2 SQIVND (reference sequence). The length of the CDR3 is 15 residues. The CDR3 DNA follows: TGTGCCAGTAGTACTGACATCGCGGGGGGCACTGAAGCTTTCTTT. The encoded protein is CASSTDIAGGTEAFF.

This clone was recorded once. The V gene is TRBV11-3, the J gene TRBJ2-1; D is possibly TRBD2 (5 bases). The CDR3 length is 12 residues. In germline, CDR1 is SGHNT, CDR2 YENEEA. V gave up 6 bases and J gave up 8 bases, with 11 bases separating them. As DNA, the CDR3 is TGTGCCAGCAGAATGTTGGAGGATGAGCAGTTCTTC. Translation: CASRMLEDEQFF.

Notes on this clone: Sequence at one end of the junction differs from germline and may be a read error. The chain is built from TRBV7-8 and TRBJ2-1, with TRBD2 as a possible D gene (5 bases). CDR1 is SGHVS and CDR2 is FQNEAQ in the germline V gene. The CDR3 is made up of 12 amino acids. The CDR3 nucleotides are TGTGCCAGCAGCCTAGCTAGCTATGAGCAGTTCTTC. Protein product: CASSLASYEQFF.

V gene TRBV5-1 combines with J gene TRBJ2-7; 10 nucleotides line up with TRBD1. The trim removed 4 bases at V and 6 bases at J, leaving 4 bases unmatched. Germline assignment: CDR1 SGHRS and CDR2 YFSETQ. The CDR3 has 13 residues. CDR3 region: CASSLTGGGEQYF. DNA of the CDR3: TGCGCCAGCAGCCTGACAGGGGGCGGCGAGCAGTACTTC. The whole variable domain, filled in from reference TRBV5-1 and TRBJ2-7, reads KAGVTQTPRYLIKTRGQQVTLSCSPISGHRSVSWYQQTPGQGLQFLFEYFSETQRNKGNFPGRFSGRQFSNSRSEMNVSTLELGDSALYLCASSLTGGGEQYFGPGTRLTVT.

The rearrangement links TRBV7-9 to TRBJ2-7; TRBD2 agrees at 7 bases. This CDR3 spans 14 amino acids. V dropped 5 bases and J dropped 3; count of bases not matched to a gene: 7. Looked up from germline, CDR1 is SEHNR and CDR2 is FQNEAQ (reference sequence). The CDR3 DNA sequence: TGTGCCAGCAGCCGGGTGGGAGGGAACTACGAGCAGTACTTC. This sequence encodes CASSRVGGNYEQYF.

The chain is built from TRBV28 and TRBJ2-1, with TRBD1 as a possible D gene (5 bases). V was pared by 5 bases and J by 3 bases, with 14 bases between. The CDR3 runs 15 residues. Germline V lookup: CDR1 MDHEN, CDR2 SYDVKM. The chain's CDR3 is CASSPSLTDYNEQFF. Here the CDR3 DNA reads TGTGCCAGCAGTCCCTCCCTGACAGACTACAATGAGCAGTTCTTC.

This chain joins TRBV28 and TRBJ1-2, with 7 bases that match TRBD1. V dropped 1 base and J dropped 1; count of bases not matched to a gene: 3. This CDR3 spans 15 amino acids. Germline-derived CDR1 and CDR2 are MDHEN and SYDVKM. The CDR3 loop reads CASSLSTGRNYGYTF. The CDR3 DNA sequence: TGTGCCAGCAGTTTATCGACAGGGCGTAACTATGGCTACACCTTC.

V gene TRBV15 combines with J gene TRBJ2-3, with 9 nucleotides matching TRBD2. Germline trimming cut 8 bases from V and 5 bases from J; bases unmatched to any gene: 5. The CDR3 is 13 residues long. Germline CDR1 is LNHNV and CDR2 is YYDKDF (reference sequence). CDR3 in DNA: TGTGCCACCTTGGCGGGAGGGGAAGATACGCAGTATTTT. This gives the protein CATLAGGEDTQYF.

This chain joins TRBV5-1 and TRBJ2-6; D is ambiguous. V shed 0 bases and J shed 3 bases, with 4 bases lying between them. The CDR3 length is 14 residues. CDR1 and CDR2 (germline): SGHRS, YFSETQ. The CDR3 DNA reads as TGCGCCAGCAGCTTGGCTTTTGGGGCCAACGTCCTGACTTTC. Translation: CASSLAFGANVLTF.

The chain employs TRBV5-1 and TRBJ2-3, with D possibly being TRBD2 (7 bases). This CDR3 has 16 amino acids. Trimming removed 4 bases from V and 1 base from J, with 16 bases in between. Germline CDR1 and CDR2: SGHRS and YFSETQ. The CDR3 DNA sequence: TGCGCCAGCAGCCCACACGAGGGGGGGCGCACAGATACGCAGTATTTT. This encodes CASSPHEGGRTDTQYF.

V gene TRBV7-9 combines with J gene TRBJ2-7; maybe TRBD1 (6 bases). CDR1 and CDR2 (germline): SEHNR, FQNEAQ (reference sequence). The V end was cut by 5 bases, the J end by 1 base, with 12 bases between. The CDR3 sequence is 14 residues long. The CDR3 protein is CASSTTGASYEQYF. The CDR3 DNA follows: TGTGCCAGCAGCACGACAGGTGCGTCCTACGAGCAGTACTTC.

For this clone: Other nucleotide sequences in the sample specify the same CDR3. The CDR3 is CASTLNTEAFF. The CDR3 DNA reads TGTGCCAGCACCTTGAACACTGAAGCTTTCTTT. The chain uses TRBV6-6 and TRBJ1-1, with no clear D. Deletions cut 7 bases from V and 0 bases from J, with 3 bases between. The CDR3 is 11 residues long. Germline CDR1 is MNHNY and CDR2 is SVGAGI (reference sequence).